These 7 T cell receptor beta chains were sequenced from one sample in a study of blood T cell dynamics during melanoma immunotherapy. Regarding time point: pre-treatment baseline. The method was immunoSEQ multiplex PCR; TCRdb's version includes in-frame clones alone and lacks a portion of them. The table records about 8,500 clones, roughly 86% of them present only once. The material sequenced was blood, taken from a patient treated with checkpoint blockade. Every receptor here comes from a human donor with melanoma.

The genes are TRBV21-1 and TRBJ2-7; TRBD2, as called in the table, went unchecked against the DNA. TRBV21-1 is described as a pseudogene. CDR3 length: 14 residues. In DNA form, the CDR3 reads TGTGCCAGCAGCAATCGGGCGGGAGCCTCCGAGCAGTACTTC. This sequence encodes CASSNRAGASEQYF.

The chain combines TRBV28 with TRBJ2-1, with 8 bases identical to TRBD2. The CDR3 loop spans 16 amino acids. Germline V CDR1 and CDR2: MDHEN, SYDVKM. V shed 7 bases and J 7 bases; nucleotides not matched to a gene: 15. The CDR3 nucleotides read TGTGCCAGCACCCTACCTAGCGGGCCTAGAGTTAATGAGCAGTTCTTC. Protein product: CASTLPSGPRVNEQFF.

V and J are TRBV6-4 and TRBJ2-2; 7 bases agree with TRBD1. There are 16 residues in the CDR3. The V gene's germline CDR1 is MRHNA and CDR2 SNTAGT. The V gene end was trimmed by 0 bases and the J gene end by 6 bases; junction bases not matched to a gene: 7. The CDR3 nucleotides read TGTGCCAGCAGTGACTCACGTCAGGGGGTACCCGGGGAGCTGTTTTTT. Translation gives CASSDSRQGVPGELFF.

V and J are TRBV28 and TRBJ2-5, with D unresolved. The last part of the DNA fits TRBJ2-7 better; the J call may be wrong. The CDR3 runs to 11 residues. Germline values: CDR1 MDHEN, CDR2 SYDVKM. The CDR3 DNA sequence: TGTGCCAGCAGCTCATCACTCGAGCAGTACTTC. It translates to CASSSSLEQYF.

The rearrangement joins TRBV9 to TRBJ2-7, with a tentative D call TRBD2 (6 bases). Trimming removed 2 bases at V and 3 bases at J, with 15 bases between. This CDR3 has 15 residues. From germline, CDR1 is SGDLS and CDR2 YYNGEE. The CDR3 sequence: CASSVSPGSIYEQYF. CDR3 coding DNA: TGTGCCAGCAGCGTCAGTCCCGGGAGTATCTACGAGCAGTACTTC.

CDR3 in amino acids: CASSQGTEAFF. The CDR3 DNA is TGTGCCAGCAGTCAGGGTACTGAAGCTTTCTTT. The rearrangement uses TRBV6-5 and TRBJ1-1; possible D gene TRBD1, 5 bases. Germline CDR1 and CDR2: MNHEY and SVGAGI. CDR3 length: 11 amino acids. Trimming took 5 bases from V and 5 from J, leaving 6 bases between them.

CDR3 residues: CATSSFEQGVQQYF. The CDR3 DNA follows: TGTGCCACCAGCAGTTTCGAACAGGGTGTACAGCAGTACTTC. The chain uses TRBV15 and TRBJ2-7; D may be TRBD1 (6 bases). Trimming stripped 3 bases from V and 8 bases from J, with 17 bases between. Germline values: CDR1 LNHNV, CDR2 YYDKDF (reference sequence). The CDR3 totals 14 residues.